Following are 5 T cell receptor beta chains from one sample sequenced in a study of cytomegalovirus exposure and HLA in healthy donors. The PCR contained 60 Vbeta and 13 Jbeta primers. The repertoire was sequenced with immunoSEQ multiplex PCR; TCRdb's copy has only in-frame clones and lacks some. The data contain around 200,000 clones, about 80% of them singletons. Input material: PBMCs. Receptors originate from a man aged 18 to 29 in good health and CMV-seronegative.

This clone was picked up one time. The chain uses TRBV6-5 and TRBJ1-2; 7 bases match TRBD1. This CDR3 contains 13 residues. CDR1 is MNHEY, CDR2 SVGAGI, per germline. J lost 8 bases, V lost 0 bases, and 3 bases had no gene match. Here the CDR3 DNA reads TGTGCCAGCAGTTACTCAGGGGGCCGGGGCTACACCTTC. This codes for CASSYSGGRGYTF.

This clone was picked up one time. This chain connects TRBV18 to TRBJ1-1; 7 bases map to TRBD1. This CDR3 contains 16 residues. Germline CDR1 KGHSH, CDR2 LQKENI. The ends lost 3 bases at V and 0 bases at J; junction bases unmatched: 7. The chain's CDR3 is CASSPRQGGMNTEAFF. As DNA, the CDR3 is TGTGCCAGCTCACCGAGACAGGGTGGGATGAACACTGAAGCTTTCTTT.

V gene TRBV7-9 combines with J gene TRBJ1-2, with TRBD1 as a possible D gene (5 bases). With 7 bases removed from V and 3 bases from J, the gap between germline ends came to 21 bases. Germline assignment: CDR1 SEHNR and CDR2 FQNEAQ (reference sequence). The CDR3 is 16 amino acids. This CDR3 reads CASNKPTWGVDYGYTF. The CDR3 DNA reads TGTGCCAGCAACAAACCAACTTGGGGGGTAGACTATGGCTACACCTTC.

This clone was seen just once. The genes are TRBV6-4 and TRBJ2-6; D is perhaps TRBD2 (6 bases). The germline CDR1 and CDR2 sequences are MRHNA and SNTAGT. Deletions cut 3 bases from V and 0 bases from J, with 9 bases between. The CDR3 totals 16 residues. The CDR3 bases are TGTGCCAGCAGTGAGGGGGGAAGCTCTGGGGCCAACGTCCTGACTTTC. This sequence encodes CASSEGGSSGANVLTF.

The chain uses TRBV6-1 and TRBJ1-5, with TRBD1 matching over 7 bases. This CDR3 region has 14 residues. V was pared by 5 bases and J by 6 bases, with 7 bases of the junction left unmatched. Germline V gives CDR1 MNHNS, CDR2 SASEGT. The chain's CDR3 is CASSSPGQSQPQHF. CDR3 DNA: TGTGCCAGCAGTTCCCCGGGACAGTCTCAGCCCCAGCATTTT.